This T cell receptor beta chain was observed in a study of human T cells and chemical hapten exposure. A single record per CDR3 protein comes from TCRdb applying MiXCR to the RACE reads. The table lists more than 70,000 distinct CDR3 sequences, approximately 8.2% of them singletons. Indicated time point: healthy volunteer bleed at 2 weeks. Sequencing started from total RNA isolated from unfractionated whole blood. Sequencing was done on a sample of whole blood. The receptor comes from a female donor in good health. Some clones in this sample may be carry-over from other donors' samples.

The CDR3 coding sequence is TGTGCCAGCAGCTTAGAGGGGGGGGTTGGCACAGATACGCAGTATTTT. Residues: CASSLEGGVGTDTQYF. This chain joins TRBV7-8 and TRBJ2-3; a weak D match, TRBD2 (7 bases). Per germline, CDR1 SGHVS and CDR2 FQNEAQ. V shed 1 base and J shed 1 base, with 12 bases lying between them. The CDR3 covers 16 residues. The full variable domain, rest sourced from reference TRBV7-8 and TRBJ2-3, is GAGVSQSPRYKVAKRGQDVALRCDPISGHVSLFWYQQALGQGPEFLTYFQNEAQLDKSGLPSDRFFAERPEGSVSTLKIQRTQQEDSAVYLCASSLEGGVGTDTQYFGPGTRLTVL.